This T cell receptor (beta chain) was profiled in a study of blood T cell repertoires in COVID-19. Looking at the study overall: Sources were T cells, B-cell-depleted T cells, or PBMCs; the material itself was cDNA or gDNA.

Under the authors' procedure: By means of reference gene primer amplification, nucleated cell counts were estimated. The method was immunoSEQ multiplex PCR; TCRdb's version includes in-frame clones alone and lacks a portion of them. V and J calls and clone size are given by that table; D and trimming were obtained from the DNA. The top ten clones hold around 0.6% of a sample with around 170,000 clones, approximately 86% of them seen once. Germline lookup yields CDR1 SEHNR and CDR2 FQNEAQ (reference sequence). The junction had 4 bases not matched to a gene; V was cut back by 5 bases and J by 0 bases. The CDR3 extends over 15 amino acids. Enrolment of Seattle patients took place during active infection, and they were followed longitudinally.

V gene TRBV7-9 combines with J gene TRBJ2-5; 9 bases align to TRBD1. The material sequenced was peripheral blood. The sequence was collected from a man aged 60 to 69 with COVID-19, enrolled during active disease. The CDR3 sequence: CASSPGDRDQETQYF. The DNA for the CDR3 is TGTGCCAGCAGCCCGGGGGACAGGGACCAAGAGACCCAGTACTTC.